This note documents a single T cell receptor beta chain sequence. The sample originates from a study of cytomegalovirus exposure and HLA in healthy donors. CDR1 and CDR2 from the germline V gene are SGHRS and YFSETQ. This CDR3 is 15 amino acids long. V lost 4 bases and J lost 3, with 17 bases in between. Libraries were prepared by immunoSEQ multiplex PCR; TCRdb keeps only in-frame clonotypes and omits some of them. The sample includes about 110,000 clones, under 97% of them seen just once. The sequence came from a woman aged 18-29 years in good health and CMV-seronegative. V and J are TRBV5-1 and TRBJ2-7; a possible D gene is TRBD2 (5 bases). The material sequenced was PBMCs. CDR3: CASSPVGRADYEQYF. Here the CDR3 DNA reads TGCGCCAGCAGCCCGGTCGGGCGGGCAGACTACGAGCAGTACTTC.